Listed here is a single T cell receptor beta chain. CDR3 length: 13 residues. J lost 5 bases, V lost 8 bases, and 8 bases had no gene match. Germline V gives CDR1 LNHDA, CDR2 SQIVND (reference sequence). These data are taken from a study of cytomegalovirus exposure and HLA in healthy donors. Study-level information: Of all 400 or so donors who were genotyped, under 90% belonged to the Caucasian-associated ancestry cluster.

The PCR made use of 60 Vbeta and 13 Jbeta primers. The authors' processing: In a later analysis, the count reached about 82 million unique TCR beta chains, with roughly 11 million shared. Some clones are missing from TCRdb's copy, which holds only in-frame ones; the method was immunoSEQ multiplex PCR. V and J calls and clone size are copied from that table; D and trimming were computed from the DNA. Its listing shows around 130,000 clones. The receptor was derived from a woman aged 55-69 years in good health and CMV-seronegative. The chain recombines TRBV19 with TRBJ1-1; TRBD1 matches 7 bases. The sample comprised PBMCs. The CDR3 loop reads CASSQGVGTEAFF. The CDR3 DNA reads TGTGCCAGTTCGCAGGGGGTTGGGACTGAAGCTTTCTTT. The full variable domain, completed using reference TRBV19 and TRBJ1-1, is DGGITQSPKYLFRKEGQNVTLSCEQNLNHDAMYWYRQDPGQGLRLIYYSQIVNDFQKGDIAEGYSVSREKKESFPLTVTSAQKNPTAFYLCASSQGVGTEAFFGQGTRLTVV.